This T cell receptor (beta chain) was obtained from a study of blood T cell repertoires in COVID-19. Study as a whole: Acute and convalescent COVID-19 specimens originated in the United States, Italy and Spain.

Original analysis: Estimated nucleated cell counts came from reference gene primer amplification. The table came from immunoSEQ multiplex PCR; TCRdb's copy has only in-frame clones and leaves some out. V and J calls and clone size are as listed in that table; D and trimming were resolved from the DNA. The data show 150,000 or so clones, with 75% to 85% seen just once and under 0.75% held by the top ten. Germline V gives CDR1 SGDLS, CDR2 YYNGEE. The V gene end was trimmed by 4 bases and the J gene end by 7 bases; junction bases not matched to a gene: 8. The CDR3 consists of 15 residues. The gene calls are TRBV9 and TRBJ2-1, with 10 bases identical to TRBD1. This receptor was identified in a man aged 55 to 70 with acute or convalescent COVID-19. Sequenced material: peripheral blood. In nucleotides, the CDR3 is TGTGCCAGCAGCTCCGGACAGGGGGTGAGGAATGAGCAGTTCTTC. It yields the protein CASSSGQGVRNEQFF. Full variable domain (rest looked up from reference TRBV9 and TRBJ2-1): DSGVTQTPKHLITATGQRVTLRCSPRSGDLSVYWYQQSLDQGLQFLIQYYNGEERAKGNILERFSAQQFPDLHSELNLSSLELGDSALYFCASSSGQGVRNEQFFGPGTRLTVL.